This T cell receptor (beta chain) is drawn from a study of cytotoxic CD8 clonotypes in ibrutinib-treated CLL. Trimming removed 0 bases from V and 1 base from J, with 9 bases in between. Germline-derived CDR1 and CDR2 are SGHDT and YYEEEE. CDR3 length: 15 residues. Method: immunoSEQ multiplex PCR; TCRdb's copy keeps in-frame clones and lacks some. The sample has about 84,000 clones; 85% to 90% are singletons. The chain couples TRBV5-6 to TRBJ2-3; no reliable D call. This clonotype originated in a human donor with chronic lymphocytic leukemia. The specimen was PBMCs, collected before ibrutinib treatment. CDR3: CASSLAGGGTDTQYF. The CDR3 DNA reads TGTGCCAGCAGCTTGGCAGGCGGTGGCACAGATACGCAGTATTTT.